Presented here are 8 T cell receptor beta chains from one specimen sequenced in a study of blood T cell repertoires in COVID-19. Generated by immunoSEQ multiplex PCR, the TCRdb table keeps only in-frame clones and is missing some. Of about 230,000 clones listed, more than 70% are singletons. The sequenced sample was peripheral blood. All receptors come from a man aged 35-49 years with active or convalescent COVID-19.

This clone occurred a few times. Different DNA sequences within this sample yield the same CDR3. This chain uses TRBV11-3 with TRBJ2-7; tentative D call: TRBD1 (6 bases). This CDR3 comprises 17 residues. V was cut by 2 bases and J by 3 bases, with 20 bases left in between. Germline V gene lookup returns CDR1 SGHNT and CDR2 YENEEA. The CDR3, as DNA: TGTGCCAGCAGCTTAACCCTGGGGGCGGGCCGGGGCTACGAGCAGTACTTC. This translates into CASSLTLGAGRGYEQYF.

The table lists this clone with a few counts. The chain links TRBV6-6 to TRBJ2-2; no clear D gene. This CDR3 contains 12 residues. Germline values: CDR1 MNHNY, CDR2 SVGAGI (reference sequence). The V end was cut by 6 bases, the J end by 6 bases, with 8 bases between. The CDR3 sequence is CASRLSSGELFF. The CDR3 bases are TGTGCCAGCAGGCTTAGTTCCGGGGAGCTGTTTTTT.

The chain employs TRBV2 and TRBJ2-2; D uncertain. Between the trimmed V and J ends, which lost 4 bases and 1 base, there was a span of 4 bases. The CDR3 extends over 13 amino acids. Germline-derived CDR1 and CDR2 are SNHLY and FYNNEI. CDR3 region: CASSGQNTGELFF. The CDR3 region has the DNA TGTGCCAGCAGTGGACAGAACACCGGGGAGCTGTTTTTT.

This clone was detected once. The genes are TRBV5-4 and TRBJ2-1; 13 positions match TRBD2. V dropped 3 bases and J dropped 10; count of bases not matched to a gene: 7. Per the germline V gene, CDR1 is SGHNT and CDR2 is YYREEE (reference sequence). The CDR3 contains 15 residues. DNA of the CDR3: TGTGCCAGCAGCTACGGACTAGCGGGAGTACGGGAGCAGTTCTTC. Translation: CASSYGLAGVREQFF.

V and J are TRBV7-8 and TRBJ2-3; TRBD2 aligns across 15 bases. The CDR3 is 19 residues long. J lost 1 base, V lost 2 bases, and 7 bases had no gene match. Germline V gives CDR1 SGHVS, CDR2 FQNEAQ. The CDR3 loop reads CASSLSWTSGGAGTDTQYF. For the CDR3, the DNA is TGTGCCAGCAGCTTATCCTGGACTAGCGGGGGGGCCGGCACAGATACGCAGTATTTT.

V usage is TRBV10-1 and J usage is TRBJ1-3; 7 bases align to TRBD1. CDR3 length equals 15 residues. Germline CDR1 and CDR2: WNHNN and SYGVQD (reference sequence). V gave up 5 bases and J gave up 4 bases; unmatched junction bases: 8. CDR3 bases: TGCGCCAGCAGTCCCCACAGGGGAGGAGGAAACACCATATATTTT. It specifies CASSPHRGGGNTIYF.

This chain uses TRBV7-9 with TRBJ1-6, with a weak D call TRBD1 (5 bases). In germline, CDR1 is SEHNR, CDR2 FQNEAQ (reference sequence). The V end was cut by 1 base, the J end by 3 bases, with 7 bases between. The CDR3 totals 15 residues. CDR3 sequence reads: CASSLGGLYNSPLHF. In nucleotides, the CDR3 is TGTGCCAGCAGCTTAGGGGGCCTCTATAATTCACCCCTCCACTTT.

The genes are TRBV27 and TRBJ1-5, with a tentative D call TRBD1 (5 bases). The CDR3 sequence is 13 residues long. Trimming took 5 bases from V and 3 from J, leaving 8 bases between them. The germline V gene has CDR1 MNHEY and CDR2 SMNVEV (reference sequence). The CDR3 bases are TGTGCCAGCAGTCCAGGGTTCAATCAGCCCCAGCATTTT. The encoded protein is CASSPGFNQPQHF.